These 25 T cell receptor beta chains originate from one sample sequenced in a study of early T cells in non-severe SARS-CoV-2 infection (dated by TCRdb to the early 2020s). Library creation used 5' RACE. Sequencing took place on a NextSeq 500. TCRdb passed the public sequencing reads through fastp at Q25 and MiXCR, retaining productive beta sequences. All rows with the same CDR3 protein become a single entry with the most common DNA and genes. The table for this sample lists roughly 51,000 distinct CDR3 sequences; 8.5% to 10% of them were counted only once. The ten biggest clones cover 7.5% to 9% of the sample. Source material: whole blood. Receptor source: an adult who was a healthcare worker with PCR-confirmed SARS-CoV-2 infection or an uninfected control (not recorded which).

This clonotype has at least ten counts. V gene TRBV12-5 combines with J gene TRBJ2-1; TRBD1 matches 11 bases. Germline V gene data show CDR1 as LGHNT and CDR2 as FRNRAP. CDR3 length: 22 residues. The ends lost 0 bases at V and 3 bases at J; junction bases unmatched: 19. The CDR3 nucleotides read TGTGCTAGTGGTTTGGTACTATTTCCGGACAGGGGGCCACTAGCGGACTACAATGAGCAGTTCTTC. This encodes CASGLVLFPDRGPLADYNEQFF.

This clonotype has a handful of counts. V is TRBV7-9 and J is TRBJ2-5; TRBD2 matches at 8 bases. The CDR3 spans 15 residues. CDR1 SEHNR and CDR2 FQNEAQ come from the germline V gene (reference sequence). J gave up 5 bases and V 3 bases, and 8 bases lay outside the gene matches. The CDR3 sequence is CASSLDGLALETQYF. The DNA of the CDR3 is TGTGCCAGCAGCTTGGACGGACTAGCTCTTGAGACCCAGTACTTC.

This clonotype has only a few counts. The rearrangement links TRBV6-2 or TRBV6-3 to TRBJ1-1; TRBD1 is a possible D gene (5 bases). V was shortened by 4 bases and J by 1 base, with 10 bases between the two germline ends. The CDR3 has 14 residues. The germline V gene encodes CDR1 MNHEY and CDR2 SVGEGT. Written as DNA, the CDR3 is TGTGCCAGCAGTTCCCAGACAGCGAACACTGAAGCTTTCTTT. Its translation: CASSSQTANTEAFF.

This clonotype was found many times. V is TRBV7-8 and J is TRBJ2-7, with 7 bases fitting TRBD2. The J segment lost 1 base and the V segment lost 8 bases, leaving 8 bases of the junction unmatched. CDR1 is SGHVS, CDR2 FQNEAQ, per germline. CDR3 length equals 14 residues. In nucleotides, the CDR3 is TGTGCCAGCCAGATCGGGGAGGGATCCTACGAGCAGTACTTC. It translates to CASQIGEGSYEQYF.

The chain uses TRBV27 and TRBJ2-3; D assignment may be TRBD1 or TRBD2 (5 bases each). The V end lost 2 bases, the J end lost 5 bases, and 11 bases lay between the germline ends. CDR1 and CDR2 (germline): MNHEY, SMNVEV (reference sequence). CDR3 length equals 14 residues. CDR3 loop: CASSLRGEQDTQYF. CDR3 nucleotide sequence: TGTGCCAGCAGTTTAAGAGGGGAACAAGATACGCAGTATTTT.

This clonotype was found many times. This chain joins TRBV19 and TRBJ2-4; 7 positions agree with TRBD2. From germline, CDR1 is LNHDA and CDR2 SQIVND (reference sequence). CDR3 length: 14 residues. V dropped 5 bases and J dropped 9; count of bases not matched to a gene: 10. CDR3 loop: CASSASAGVAIQYF. CDR3 DNA: TGTGCCAGTAGTGCCAGTGCGGGGGTGGCCATTCAGTACTTC.

This clonotype has ten or more counts. The V gene is TRBV29-1, the J gene TRBJ2-7, with TRBD1 identical over 7 bases. Germline V gene data show CDR1 as SQVTM and CDR2 as ANQGSEA. This CDR3 comprises 12 residues. With 4 bases clipped from V and 3 bases from J, the junction kept 3 bases outside the gene matches. The CDR3, as DNA: TGCAGCGTTGCCAGACAGGGCTACGAGCAGTACTTC. Encoded protein: CSVARQGYEQYF.

Details on this clonotype: One end of the junction does not line up with germline, which may come from a read error. The rearrangement uses TRBV4-1 and TRBJ2-7; D unclear. The CDR3 runs to 13 residues. Germline lookup yields CDR1 MGHRA and CDR2 YSYEKL. CDR3 DNA: TGCGCCAGCAGCCAAGATTTCTTGGGGATACCCTTCTTC. Translated, it gives CASSQDFLGIPFF.

This clonotype was counted many times. The gene calls are TRBV25-1 and TRBJ2-3, with 7 bases that match TRBD1. Trimming removed 2 bases from V and 0 bases from J; junction bases left unmatched: 2. Germline V CDR1 and CDR2: MGHDK, SYGVNS. The length of the CDR3 is 15 residues. The CDR3 DNA reads TGTGCCAGCAGTGAAGGGGACAGAAGCACAGATACGCAGTATTTT. It encodes CASSEGDRSTDTQYF.

This clonotype came up many times. This chain links TRBV27 with TRBJ2-7; D unresolved. The CDR3 extends over 14 amino acids. Germline CDR1 is MNHEY and CDR2 is SMNVEV (reference sequence). Trimming took off 0 bases at V and 3 bases at J, with 9 bases between the two ends. CDR3: CASSLSSSGYEQYF. The CDR3, as DNA: TGTGCCAGCAGTTTATCGTCGTCGGGCTACGAGCAGTACTTC.

This clonotype came up many times. The DNA for the CDR3 is TGTGCCAGCTCACCACCTAAGGGACCGGGCGAGCAGTACTTC. Protein sequence: CASSPPKGPGEQYF. The V call is TRBV18, the J call TRBJ2-7; D tentatively fits TRBD1 or TRBD2 (5 bases each). CDR3 length: 14 residues. Germline CDR1 KGHSH, CDR2 LQKENI. Trimming cost V 0 bases and J 6 bases, with 12 bases left between them. The variable domain in full, with the rest retrieved from reference TRBV18 and TRBJ2-7, is NAGVMQNPRHLVRRRGQEARLRCSPMKGHSHVYWYRQLPEEGLKFMVYLQKENIIDESGMPKERFSAEFPKEGPSILRIQQVVRGDSAAYFCASSPPKGPGEQYFGPGTRLTVT.

This chain links TRBV5-5 with TRBJ2-3; TRBD2 aligns across 8 bases. V was clipped by 0 bases and J by 4 bases; unmatched bases: 4. This CDR3 comprises 15 residues. CDR1 is SGHKS and CDR2 is YYEKEE in the germline V gene (reference sequence). The CDR3 reads CASSLAPGGPDTQYF. CDR3 coding DNA: TGTGCCAGCAGCTTGGCTCCGGGAGGGCCAGATACGCAGTATTTT.

This clonotype occurred many times. The genes are TRBV29-1 and TRBJ1-1; D unclear. V lost 5 bases and J lost 11, with 18 bases in between. Germline CDR1 SQVTM, CDR2 ANQGSEA. The CDR3 spans 12 residues. CDR3 in amino acids: CSVFSVVAPAFF. The CDR3, as DNA: TGCAGCGTTTTCTCGGTGGTGGCCCCGGCTTTCTTT.

This clonotype was found many times. The genes are TRBV11-2 and TRBJ2-1; possible D gene TRBD2, 6 bases. The CDR3 covers 13 residues. V was pared by 6 bases and J by 8 bases, with 14 bases between. Germline V CDR1 and CDR2: SGHAT, FQNNGV. The CDR3 loop is CASRRTGVDEQFF. The CDR3 DNA reads TGTGCCAGCAGAAGGACGGGGGTTGATGAGCAGTTCTTC.

There are many counts of this clonotype. The chain carries TRBV6-5 and TRBJ1-6; 9 positions match TRBD1. Unmatched junction bases numbered 6, after V lost 6 bases and J lost 9 bases. CDR3 length: 14 amino acids. The germline V gene encodes CDR1 MNHEY and CDR2 SVGAGI. The CDR3 loop is CASSPGTGSSPLHF. The CDR3 DNA sequence: TGTGCCAGCAGCCCCGGGACAGGGAGTTCACCCCTCCACTTT.

The chain has TRBV28 and TRBJ2-7, with no clear D. Deletions cut 6 bases from V and 2 bases from J, with 5 bases between. The CDR3 totals 11 residues. Germline V lookup: CDR1 MDHEN, CDR2 SYDVKM. The CDR3, as DNA: TGTGCCAGCAGCGCCCCCTACGAGCAGTACTTC. This gives the protein CASSAPYEQYF.

This clonotype occurred a few times. The V gene is TRBV29-1, the J gene TRBJ1-2, with D unresolved. Germline V CDR1 and CDR2: SQVTM, ANQGSEA. The CDR3 consists of 11 residues. V was pared by 6 bases and J by 4 bases, with 9 bases between. CDR3 coding DNA: TGCAGCGTGAGGGCCCTCTATGGCTACACCTTC. This encodes CSVRALYGYTF.

This clonotype was detected many times. This chain links TRBV3-1 with TRBJ1-5; 8 bases align to TRBD1. The germline V gene encodes CDR1 LGHDT and CDR2 YNNKEL (reference sequence). The CDR3 covers 14 residues. V gave up 4 bases and J gave up 4 bases; unmatched junction bases: 3. CDR3 amino acids: CASSLRDRNQPQHF. The DNA of the CDR3 is TGTGCCAGCAGCCTCCGGGACAGGAATCAGCCCCAGCATTTT.

This clonotype was counted ten times or more. This chain joins TRBV29-1 and TRBJ1-2; possible D gene TRBD1, 6 bases. The length of the CDR3 is 13 residues. Germline lookup yields CDR1 SQVTM and CDR2 ANQGSEA. V shed 2 bases and J shed 2 bases, with 9 bases lying between them. The CDR3 sequence is CSVERQENYGYTF. As DNA, the CDR3 is TGCAGCGTTGAAAGACAGGAGAACTATGGCTACACCTTC.

This clonotype was seen at least ten times. The V call is TRBV6-2 or TRBV6-3, the J call TRBJ2-2; D might be TRBD2 (6 bases). CDR1 is MNHEY, CDR2 SVGEGT, per germline. The CDR3 is made up of 16 amino acids. The germline V and J ends were trimmed by 2 bases and 3 bases, with 13 bases remaining between them. As DNA, the CDR3 is TGTGCCAGCAGTTACGTTCCTAGCGCATACACCGGGGAGCTGTTTTTT. The encoded protein is CASSYVPSAYTGELFF.

The chain carries TRBV10-3 and TRBJ2-4; no definite D call. The CDR3 consists of 11 residues. Trimming pared 10 bases from V and 7 bases from J, leaving 11 bases between. CDR1 and CDR2 from the germline V gene are ENHRY and SYGVKD. The chain's CDR3 is CATQQANIQYF. The CDR3 coding sequence is TGTGCCACCCAGCAGGCGAACATTCAGTACTTC.

In its sample, this clonotype was seen many times. The chain recombines TRBV29-1 with TRBJ1-1; 7 nucleotides match TRBD1. V dropped 1 base and J dropped 5; count of bases not matched to a gene: 7. Germline V CDR1 and CDR2: SQVTM, ANQGSEA. The CDR3 sequence is 14 residues long. CDR3 loop: CSVEGQGRTTEAFF. The CDR3 region has the DNA TGCAGCGTTGAAGGACAGGGTAGGACTACTGAAGCTTTCTTT.

Many counts were recorded for this clonotype. The chain combines TRBV6-2 or TRBV6-3 with TRBJ2-5; D uncertain. V was clipped by 6 bases and J by 4 bases, with 15 bases between them. Germline V gene lookup returns CDR1 MNHEY and CDR2 SVGEGT. The CDR3 has 14 amino acids. The CDR3 spells CASSPPGRRETQYF. CDR3 coding DNA: TGTGCCAGCAGCCCCCCGGGCCGACGAGAGACCCAGTACTTC.

This chain links TRBV18 with TRBJ1-2; a weak D match, TRBD1 (6 bases). V lost 3 bases and J 4 bases, leaving 21 bases between the germline ends. CDR1 is KGHSH, CDR2 LQKENI, per germline. The CDR3 sequence is 17 residues long. The CDR3 protein is CASSPTGSVKTVYGYTF. In DNA form, the CDR3 reads TGTGCCAGCTCACCGACAGGCTCGGTAAAGACTGTCTATGGCTACACCTTC.

At least ten counts were recorded for this clonotype. J is TRBJ2-3 and V is TRBV18; possibly TRBD2 for D (6 bases). V dropped 2 bases and J dropped 8 bases, with 11 bases sitting between them. CDR3 length: 13 amino acids. Germline CDR1 and CDR2: KGHSH and LQKENI. The CDR3 coding sequence is TGTGCCAGCTCACCAACGACTAGGACTACGCAGTATTTT. It encodes CASSPTTRTTQYF.